One and the same sample provided the 20 T cell receptor beta chains below, sequenced in a study of CXCR3-negative and CXCR3-positive naive CD8 T cells. Findings of the study overall: Comparison of naive cells showed more hydrophobic TRB CDR3s in CXCR3-positive than in CXCR3-negative naive cells.

The TRB cDNA libraries were prepared by 5' RACE with UMI labels. TCRdb reanalyzed the 5' RACE reads and collapses them to one entry per CDR3 protein, without DNA. This sample carries 6,900 or so distinct CDR3 sequences, with 1.3% going to the ten biggest clones. For these TCRs, the target antigens are not known. The material sequenced was naive CXCR3+ CD8+ T cells from blood. Documented subset: CD45RO-CCR7+CD27+CD95- naive CD8+ T cells expressing CXCR3 (TNR3+). The receptors come from a human donor in good health. Some clones in this sample may be carry-over from other donors' samples.

This clonotype is labeled medium-sized based on frequency. V and J are TRBV7-8 and TRBJ2-2; the D gene TCRdb calls, TRBD2, cannot be checked with no DNA. From germline, CDR1 is SGHVS and CDR2 FQNEAQ. This CDR3 spans 18 amino acids. The CDR3 loop is CASREGLAGGPATGELFF. The full variable domain, rest sourced from reference TRBV7-8 and TRBJ2-2, is GAGVSQSPRYKVAKRGQDVALRCDPISGHVSLFWYQQALGQGPEFLTYFQNEAQLDKSGLPSDRFFAERPEGSVSTLKIQRTQQEDSAVYLCASREGLAGGPATGELFFGEGSRLTVL.

CDR3 protein: CASSAALVDEQYF. The gene calls are TRBV25-1 and TRBJ2-7; TCRdb selects TRBD2, and the lack of DNA leaves this call unchecked. Germline values: CDR1 MGHDK, CDR2 SYGVNS. The CDR3 loop spans 13 amino acids.

Frequency places this clonotype as large (0.1 to 1%). This chain uses TRBV15 with TRBJ1-2; TCRdb gives TRBD1 as the D gene, but with no DNA this cannot be confirmed. CDR3 length: 16 amino acids. The germline CDR1 and CDR2 sequences are LNHNV and YYDKDF (reference sequence). The CDR3 sequence is CATSREASGQTYGYTF.

This clonotype registers medium-sized by frequency. The gene calls are TRBV12-5 and TRBJ1-2; lacking DNA, the TRBD1 call made by TCRdb goes unchecked. This CDR3 region has 14 residues. The V gene's germline CDR1 is LGHNT and CDR2 FRNRAP. CDR3: CASGLSPGIYGYTF.

The gene calls are TRBV29-1 and TRBJ2-4; TCRdb's assignment of TRBD1 cannot be checked, as there is no DNA. The germline V gene has CDR1 SQVTM and CDR2 ANQGSEA. CDR3 length equals 15 residues. CDR3 region: CSVEGTQGDENIQYF.

The CDR3 loop is CASSYQGANIYNEQFF. The chain joins TRBV6-5 to TRBJ2-1; the D call from TCRdb, TRBD1, cannot be confirmed without DNA. This CDR3 contains 16 residues. Germline V gene data show CDR1 as MNHEY and CDR2 as SVGAGI.

By frequency, this clonotype registers medium-sized. The V and J genes are TRBV20-1 and TRBJ2-7; TCRdb reports TRBD2, a call that lacks DNA to check it against. Germline-derived CDR1 and CDR2 are DFQATT and SNEGSKA (reference sequence). CDR3 length: 14 amino acids. CDR3 region: CSAQGRGAYYEQYF.

J is TRBJ1-5 and V is TRBV21-1; there is no DNA to check the TCRdb D call of TRBD1. TRBV21-1 is assigned pseudogene status. The CDR3 spans 16 residues. The chain's CDR3 is CASSKEGVADNQPQHF.

The chain couples TRBV3-1 to TRBJ2-1. The V gene's germline CDR1 is LGHDT and CDR2 YNNKEL (reference sequence). The CDR3 totals 14 residues. CDR3 sequence: CASSQDDSYNEQFF.

The V call is TRBV18, the J call TRBJ2-1. Per the germline V gene, CDR1 is KGHSH and CDR2 is LQKENI. The CDR3 covers 18 residues. The CDR3 here is CASSPTSWTPSSYNEQFF. The full variable domain, its missing parts supplied by reference TRBV18 and TRBJ2-1, is NAGVMQNPRHLVRRRGQEARLRCSPMKGHSHVYWYRQLPEEGLKFMVYLQKENIIDESGMPKERFSAEFPKEGPSILRIQQVVRGDSAAYFCASSPTSWTPSSYNEQFFGPGTRLTVL.

The rearrangement joins TRBV7-8 to TRBJ2-5. The germline V gene encodes CDR1 SGHVS and CDR2 FQNEAQ. This CDR3 is 13 amino acids long. The CDR3 sequence is CASSLAVEETQYF.

The chain links TRBV5-6 to TRBJ1-1. In germline, CDR1 is SGHDT, CDR2 YYEEEE. CDR3 length: 13 amino acids. CDR3 region: CASSLLGFTEAFF.

By frequency, this clonotype is medium-sized. The chain joins TRBV20-1 to TRBJ2-1; the TCRdb call, TRBD2, lacks DNA for checking. Germline loops: CDR1 DFQATT, CDR2 SNEGSKA (reference sequence). The CDR3 contains 14 residues. The CDR3 region is CSARRLAGDNEQFF.

V usage is TRBV5-1 and J usage is TRBJ2-3. Germline values: CDR1 SGHRS, CDR2 YFSETQ. The CDR3 sequence is 19 residues long. CDR3: CASSSTLQTHLSLTDTQYF.

The chain is built from TRBV7-6 and TRBJ1-1. The CDR3 covers 13 residues. Germline lookup yields CDR1 SGHVS and CDR2 FNYEAQ. The chain's CDR3 is CASSLKWGTEAFF.

The gene calls are TRBV6-2 or TRBV6-3 and TRBJ2-1; TCRdb lists TRBD2, though no DNA is available to test this call. Germline CDR1 MNHEY, CDR2 SVGEGT. The CDR3 has 13 residues. The CDR3 loop reads CASSSAGPTEQFF.

The V and J genes are TRBV4-1 and TRBJ1-1. The CDR3 spans 12 residues. Germline assignment: CDR1 MGHRA and CDR2 YSYEKL. The CDR3: CASSQENTEAFF.

Frequency places this clonotype as medium-sized. This chain links TRBV9 with TRBJ2-1; checking the TCRdb D call of TRBD2 is not possible without DNA. The germline V gene has CDR1 SGDLS and CDR2 YYNGEE. The CDR3 has 14 residues. This CDR3 reads CASSVGDSLNEQFF.

According to its frequency, this clonotype is medium-sized. The chain joins TRBV7-3 to TRBJ2-7; absent DNA, TCRdb's TRBD2 call cannot be checked. Germline CDR1 and CDR2: SGHTA and FQGTGA. The CDR3 consists of 11 residues. CDR3 protein: CASSRGYEQYF.

The V call is TRBV2, the J call TRBJ1-2; TCRdb's D gene call, TRBD1, goes unchecked for lack of DNA. Germline V gene sequence: CDR1 SNHLY, CDR2 FYNNEI. The CDR3 loop spans 14 amino acids. The chain's CDR3 is CASSASGQGYGYTF. The full variable domain, with the rest looked up from reference TRBV2 and TRBJ1-2, is EPEVTQTPSHQVTQMGQEVILRCVPISNHLYFYWYRQILGQKVEFLVSFYNNEISEKSEIFDDQFSVERPDGSNFTLKIRSTKLEDSAMYFCASSASGQGYGYTFGSGTRLTVV.